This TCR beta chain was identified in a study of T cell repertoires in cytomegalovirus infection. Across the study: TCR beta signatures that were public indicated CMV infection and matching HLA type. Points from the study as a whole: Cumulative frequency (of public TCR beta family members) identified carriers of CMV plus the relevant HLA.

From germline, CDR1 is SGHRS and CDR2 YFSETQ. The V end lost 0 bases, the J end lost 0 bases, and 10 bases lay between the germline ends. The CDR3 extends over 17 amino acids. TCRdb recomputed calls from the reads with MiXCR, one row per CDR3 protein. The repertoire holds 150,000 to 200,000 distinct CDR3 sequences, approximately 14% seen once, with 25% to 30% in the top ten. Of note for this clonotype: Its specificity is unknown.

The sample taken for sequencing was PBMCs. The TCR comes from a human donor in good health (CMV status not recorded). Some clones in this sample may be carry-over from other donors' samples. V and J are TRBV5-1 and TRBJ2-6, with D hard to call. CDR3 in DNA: TGCGCCAGCAGCTTGGAACGTGAGAGCTCTGGGGCCAACGTCCTGACTTTC. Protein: CASSLERESSGANVLTF. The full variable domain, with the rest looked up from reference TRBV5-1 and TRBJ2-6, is KAGVTQTPRYLIKTRGQQVTLSCSPISGHRSVSWYQQTPGQGLQFLFEYFSETQRNKGNFPGRFSGRQFSNSRSEMNVSTLELGDSALYLCASSLERESSGANVLTFGAGSRLTVL.